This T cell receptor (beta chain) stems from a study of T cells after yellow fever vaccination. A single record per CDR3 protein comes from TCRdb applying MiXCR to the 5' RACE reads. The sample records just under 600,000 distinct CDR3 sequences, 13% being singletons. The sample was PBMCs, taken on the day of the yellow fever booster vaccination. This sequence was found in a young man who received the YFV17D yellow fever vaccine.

This chain's CDR3 is CASSVGTNGADTQYF. The CDR3, as DNA: TGCGCCAGCAGCGTCGGGACTAATGGAGCAGATACGCAGTATTTT. The genes are TRBV5-1 and TRBJ2-3, with TRBD2 matching over 7 bases. Trimming at V came to 4 bases and at J to 4 bases, leaving 9 bases not matched to a gene. This CDR3 comprises 15 residues. Germline V gene data show CDR1 as SGHRS and CDR2 as YFSETQ.